This T cell receptor beta chain stems from a study of cytomegalovirus exposure and HLA in healthy donors. As for the study in general: Out of approximately 170 million T cells, an earlier analysis found about 120 million unique TCR beta sequences in total. Early release data held roughly 90 million unique TCRs from HLA-typed donors. Study-level points and caveats: In a later analysis, at a false discovery rate of 0.05, fewer than 20,000 TCR beta sequences were associated with HLA alleles. 87-base-pair reads could not separate some V segments, including TRBV6-2 and TRBV6-3.

V was clipped by 0 bases and J by 4 bases, with 9 bases between them. The CDR3 extends over 14 amino acids. Germline loops: CDR1 SGHVS, CDR2 FQNEAQ. Turning to this clone: Its antigen remains unidentified.

Researchers ran the PCR with 60 Vbeta and 13 Jbeta primers. Sequenced by immunoSEQ multiplex PCR; TCRdb stores in-frame clones only, minus some. The table shows roughly 100,000 clones, with approximately 76% occurring only once. The sample consisted of PBMCs. This receptor was taken from a woman aged 60-75 years in good health and CMV-seropositive. The chain carries TRBV7-8 and TRBJ1-2; D gene unclear. In nucleotides, the CDR3 is TGTGCCAGCAGCTTAGCGCGGAACTCCTATGGCTACACCTTC. Amino acid sequence: CASSLARNSYGYTF.